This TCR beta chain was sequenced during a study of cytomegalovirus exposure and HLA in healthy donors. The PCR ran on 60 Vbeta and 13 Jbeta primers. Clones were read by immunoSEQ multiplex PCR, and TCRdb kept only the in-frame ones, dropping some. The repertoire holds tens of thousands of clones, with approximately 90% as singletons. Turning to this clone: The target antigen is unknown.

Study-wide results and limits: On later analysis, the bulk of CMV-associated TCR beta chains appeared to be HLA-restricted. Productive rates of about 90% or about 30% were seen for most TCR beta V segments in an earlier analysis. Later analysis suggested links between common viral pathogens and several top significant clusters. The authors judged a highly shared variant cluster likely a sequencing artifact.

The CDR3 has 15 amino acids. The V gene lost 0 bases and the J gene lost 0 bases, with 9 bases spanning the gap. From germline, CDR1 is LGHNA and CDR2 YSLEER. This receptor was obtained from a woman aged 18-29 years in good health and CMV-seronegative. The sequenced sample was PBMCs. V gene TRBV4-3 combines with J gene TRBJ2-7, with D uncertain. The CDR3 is CASSQDLRGSYEQYF. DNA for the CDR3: TGCGCCAGCAGCCAAGATCTGAGAGGCTCCTACGAGCAGTACTTC.